Below, one T cell receptor beta chain is given with its context. Its specificity is not known. Some clones are missing from TCRdb's copy, which holds only in-frame ones; the method was immunoSEQ multiplex PCR. The table records about 270,000 clones, around 93% of them present only once. The entry originates in a study of T cell responses to AZD1222 COVID-19 vaccine. CDR3 length: 14 amino acids. Losses at the gene ends were 5 bases for V and 4 bases for J; bases not matched to a gene: 5. The germline gives CDR1 SGHTA, CDR2 FQGNSA. Study-level points and caveats: Spike-spanning, vaccine-associated CD4 TCRs were dominant at 160-218 and 743-854. Mostly white British, mostly female donors; authors suggested clonal diversity may be underestimated. No day 14 peak samples; only post-peak repertoires were characterized.

The chain couples TRBV7-2 to TRBJ2-1; 7 nucleotides line up with TRBD1. Sequenced here: peripheral blood, sampled 28 days after the second AZD1222 dose. The sequence derives from an adult who received the AZD1222 COVID-19 vaccine. The chain's CDR3 is CASSGMTGYNEQFF. The CDR3, as DNA: TGTGCCAGCAGCGGGATGACAGGGTACAATGAGCAGTTCTTC.